The rows below give T cell receptor beta chains drawn from one sample of a study of blood T cell repertoires in COVID-19. Sequenced by immunoSEQ multiplex PCR; TCRdb stores in-frame clones only, minus some. In the table there are a few hundred thousand clones, more than 70% of which are singletons. The sample comprised peripheral blood. These receptors were obtained from a woman aged 50 to 60 who had recovered from COVID-19. Both conserved end residues are part of each CDR3. A D gene is named only where the DNA matches it firmly. Expanded clones are given a class, and other clones once, few, many or no size at all.

abundance,j_gene,v_gene,d_gene,CDR3aa,CDR3nt
-,TRBJ2-7,TRBV6-2/TRBV6-3,TRBD1,CASSGQGTYEQYF,TGTGCCAGCAGCGGACAGGGAACCTACGAGCAGTACTTC
-,TRBJ1-1,TRBV19,-,CASSMRGRNEAFF,TGTGCCAGTAGTATGCGGGGCAGGAATGAAGCTTTCTTT
-,TRBJ2-3,TRBV7-2,-,CASSFLGVTDTQYF,TGTGCCAGCAGCTTTCTCGGGGTTACAGATACGCAGTATTTT
-,TRBJ1-6,TRBV19,TRBD1,CASSPRGTGGGSPLHF,TGTGCCAGTAGTCCCCGGGGGACAGGGGGCGGATCACCCCTCCACTTT
-,TRBJ2-3,TRBV29-1,-,CSAEGQGDFGVADTQYF,TGCAGCGCCGAGGGGCAGGGGGACTTCGGGGTGGCAGATACGCAGTATTTT
few,TRBJ1-5,TRBV19,TRBD1,CASRMTGEPIDQPQHF,TGTGCCAGTAGGATGACAGGGGAACCCATTGATCAGCCCCAGCATTTT
-,TRBJ2-1,TRBV5-8,TRBD2,CASSGRTSGLGNEQFF,TGTGCCAGCAGCGGCCGGACTAGCGGGCTAGGAAATGAGCAGTTCTTC
-,TRBJ2-1,TRBV6-5,-,CASSYRGNEQFF,TGTGCCAGCAGTTACAGGGGGAATGAGCAGTTCTTC
-,TRBJ2-1,TRBV12-3/TRBV12-4,-,CASRPSGYGEQFF,TGTGCCAGCAGACCGAGTGGGTACGGGGAGCAGTTCTTC
-,TRBJ1-5,TRBV6-1,-,CASSEGQINQPQHF,TGTGCCAGCAGTGAAGGGCAGATAAATCAGCCCCAGCATTTT
-,TRBJ1-2,TRBV7-9,TRBD1,CASSLSSQGVEGYTF,TGTGCCAGCAGCTTATCGTCACAGGGGGTGGAAGGCTACACCTTC
many,TRBJ2-5,TRBV4-2,TRBD2,CASSQDWLPPGLAGGVETQYF,TGTGCCAGCAGCCAAGATTGGTTACCCCCGGGACTAGCGGGAGGAGTGGAGACCCAGTACTTC
-,TRBJ1-4,TRBV19,TRBD1,CASRVPGQGDEKLFF,TGTGCCAGTAGAGTCCCGGGACAGGGGGATGAAAAACTGTTTTTT
-,TRBJ1-2,TRBV28,-,CASSLFPYGYTF,TGTGCCAGCAGTTTATTTCCTTATGGCTACACCTTC